Below are 27 T cell receptor beta chains sequenced from a single sample in a study of blood T cell repertoires in COVID-19. This table comes from immunoSEQ multiplex PCR, and its TCRdb copy is limited to in-frame clones, with some not included. The table has about 110,000 clones, approximately 79% seen once. The sequenced sample was peripheral blood. These receptors all stem from a man between 65 and 80 years old with active or convalescent COVID-19.

DNA of the CDR3: TGTGCCAGCAGCCGGGACAGGGAAATAGGCAATCAGCCCCAGCATTTT. Translation gives CASSRDREIGNQPQHF. V usage is TRBV6-2 or TRBV6-3 and J usage is TRBJ1-5; TRBD1 matches 9 bases. This CDR3 is built from 16 residues. Trimming took 6 bases from V and 2 from J; bases not matched to a gene: 8. From germline, CDR1 is MNHEY and CDR2 SVGEGT.

The chain is built from TRBV5-1 and TRBJ2-7; 10 bases match TRBD1. The CDR3 runs to 15 residues. Looked up from germline, CDR1 is SGHRS and CDR2 is YFSETQ. After removal of 4 bases from V and 3 bases from J, the junction contained 7 bases not matched to a gene. The CDR3 here is CASSPRDRGNYEQYF. CDR3 in DNA: TGCGCCAGCAGCCCCCGGGACAGGGGTAACTACGAGCAGTACTTC. The complete variable domain, with remaining parts taken from reference TRBV5-1 and TRBJ2-7, reads KAGVTQTPRYLIKTRGQQVTLSCSPISGHRSVSWYQQTPGQGLQFLFEYFSETQRNKGNFPGRFSGRQFSNSRSEMNVSTLELGDSALYLCASSPRDRGNYEQYFGPGTRLTVT.

The chain joins TRBV28 to TRBJ1-5; TRBD1 agrees at 9 bases. CDR3 length: 16 amino acids. The ends lost 6 bases at V and 4 bases at J; junction bases unmatched: 10. From germline, CDR1 is MDHEN and CDR2 SYDVKM. The CDR3 spells CASSPNWDRENQPQHF. The CDR3 DNA is TGTGCCAGCAGCCCTAATTGGGACAGGGAGAATCAGCCCCAGCATTTT.

The chain combines TRBV27 with TRBJ1-3; D might be TRBD1 (6 bases). The CDR3 extends over 17 amino acids. Germline CDR1 and CDR2: MNHEY and SMNVEV (reference sequence). Trimming removed 5 bases from V and 2 bases from J, with 19 bases in between. As DNA, the CDR3 is TGTGCCAGCAGTCCCCTATTCAGGGGACGCGCTGGAAACACCATATATTTT. Translating it yields CASSPLFRGRAGNTIYF.

The chain links TRBV2 to TRBJ2-5; D uncertain. Germline V gene data show CDR1 as SNHLY and CDR2 as FYNNEI. The CDR3 runs to 15 residues. V was cut by 10 bases and J by 1 base, with 19 bases left in between. The CDR3 spells CATTKDGRSQETQYF. CDR3 DNA sequence: TGTGCCACAACCAAGGATGGCAGGTCCCAAGAGACCCAGTACTTC. The full variable domain, its missing parts supplied by reference TRBV2 and TRBJ2-5, is EPEVTQTPSHQVTQMGQEVILRCVPISNHLYFYWYRQILGQKVEFLVSFYNNEISEKSEIFDDQFSVERPDGSNFTLKIRSTKLEDSAMYFCATTKDGRSQETQYFGPGTRLLVL.

The V gene is TRBV5-1, the J gene TRBJ1-4, with 7 bases fitting TRBD1. The trim removed 3 bases at V and 8 bases at J, leaving 10 bases unmatched. The CDR3 sequence is 15 residues long. Germline V CDR1 and CDR2: SGHRS, YFSETQ. The DNA for the CDR3 is TGCGCCAGCAGCTCTACAGGGGTTCGGGGGGAAAAACTGTTTTTT. This translates into CASSSTGVRGEKLFF. The variable domain in full, with the rest retrieved from reference TRBV5-1 and TRBJ1-4, is KAGVTQTPRYLIKTRGQQVTLSCSPISGHRSVSWYQQTPGQGLQFLFEYFSETQRNKGNFPGRFSGRQFSNSRSEMNVSTLELGDSALYLCASSSTGVRGEKLFFGSGTQLSVL.

J is TRBJ1-6 and V is TRBV6-5, with no clear D. Per the germline V gene, CDR1 is MNHEY and CDR2 is SVGAGI. The germline V and J ends were trimmed by 6 bases and 5 bases, with 14 bases remaining between them. There are 15 residues in the CDR3. CDR3 DNA: TGTGCCAGCAGGGTTCTCGGTATTGATAATTCACCCCTCCACTTT. It encodes CASRVLGIDNSPLHF.

The chain carries TRBV28 and TRBJ1-6; TRBD1 is a possible D gene (6 bases). This CDR3 is 15 amino acids long. V was clipped by 5 bases and J by 6 bases, with 14 bases between them. CDR1 and CDR2 (germline): MDHEN, SYDVKM. The CDR3 DNA sequence: TGTGCCAGCAGTCCGTACAGGGTGGGTAATTCACCCCTCCACTTT. This encodes CASSPYRVGNSPLHF. The variable domain in full, with the rest retrieved from reference TRBV28 and TRBJ1-6, is DVKVTQSSRYLVKRTGEKVFLECVQDMDHENMFWYRQDPGLGLRLIYFSYDVKMKEKGDIPEGYSVSREKKERFSLILESASTNQTSMYLCASSPYRVGNSPLHFGNGTRLTVT.

This clone was seen only once. The CDR3 reads CASSLQSNEKLFF. DNA for the CDR3: TGCGCCAGCAGCTTACAGAGTAATGAAAAACTGTTTTTT. The chain employs TRBV5-1 and TRBJ1-4, with D hard to call. Trimming took off 2 bases at V and 4 bases at J, with 6 bases between the two ends. CDR3 length equals 13 residues. The germline gives CDR1 SGHRS, CDR2 YFSETQ. Variable domain in full (rest from reference TRBV5-1 and TRBJ1-4): KAGVTQTPRYLIKTRGQQVTLSCSPISGHRSVSWYQQTPGQGLQFLFEYFSETQRNKGNFPGRFSGRQFSNSRSEMNVSTLELGDSALYLCASSLQSNEKLFFGSGTQLSVL.

V and J are TRBV6-5 and TRBJ2-7, with 7 bases that match TRBD2. CDR1 is MNHEY, CDR2 SVGAGI, per germline. The J segment lost 4 bases and the V segment lost 0 bases, leaving 6 bases of the junction unmatched. This CDR3 spans 15 amino acids. CDR3 region: CASSYSSGAAYEQYF. The CDR3, as DNA: TGTGCCAGCAGTTACTCCAGCGGGGCCGCATACGAGCAGTACTTC.

The V and J genes are TRBV7-9 and TRBJ1-1; D gene uncertain. The CDR3 has 11 amino acids. Germline V gene data show CDR1 as SEHNR and CDR2 as FQNEAQ (reference sequence). The V end lost 7 bases, the J end lost 8 bases, and 11 bases lay between the germline ends. As DNA, the CDR3 is TGTGCCAGCACCAAAACACAGGAAGCTTTCTTT. Its translation: CASTKTQEAFF. Drawing the rest from reference TRBV7-9 and TRBJ1-1, the complete variable domain is DTGVSQNPRHKITKRGQNVTFRCDPISEHNRLYWYRQTLGQGPEFLTYFQNEAQLEKSRLLSDRFSAERPKGSFSTLEIQRTEQGDSAMYLCASTKTQEAFFGQGTRLTVV.

This chain links TRBV11-3 with TRBJ2-3; 13 bases map to TRBD2. Trimming took 1 base from V and 6 from J; bases not matched to a gene: 4. The germline gives CDR1 SGHNT, CDR2 YENEEA. This CDR3 comprises 16 residues. The DNA of the CDR3 is TGTGCCAGCAGCTTAGGTGGACTAGCGGGAGAGGATACGCAGTATTTT. Its translation: CASSLGGLAGEDTQYF. Drawing the rest from reference TRBV11-3 and TRBJ2-3, the complete variable domain is EAGVVQSPRYKIIEKKQPVAFWCNPISGHNTLYWYLQNLGQGPELLIRYENEEAVDDSQLPKDRFSAERLKGVDSTLKIQPAELGDSAVYLCASSLGGLAGEDTQYFGPGTRLTVL.

The chain joins TRBV6-5 to TRBJ1-3; D is unresolved. CDR1 and CDR2 from the germline V gene are MNHEY and SVGAGI. The length of the CDR3 is 15 residues. Trimming took 6 bases from V and 0 from J, leaving 12 bases between them. The CDR3 bases are TGTGCCAGCAGACTCGACACCTTCTCTGGAAACACCATATATTTT. Its protein is CASRLDTFSGNTIYF.

This clone showed up just once. The V call is TRBV7-9, the J call TRBJ1-4; 8 nucleotides align to TRBD1. Trimming cost V 4 bases and J 7 bases; bases outside gene matches: 8. From germline, CDR1 is SEHNR and CDR2 FQNEAQ (reference sequence). This CDR3 spans 15 amino acids. In nucleotides, the CDR3 is TGTGCCAGCAGCTCCAGGGGGCTATATGCTGAAAAACTGTTTTTT. This sequence encodes CASSSRGLYAEKLFF.

This clone was picked up one time. This chain uses TRBV30 with TRBJ1-2, with 11 nucleotides matching TRBD1. The CDR3 has 12 residues. V was pared by 5 bases and J by 7 bases, with 3 bases of the junction left unmatched. Germline CDR1 and CDR2: GTSNPN and SVGIG (reference sequence). The CDR3 coding sequence is TGTGCCTGGGGGGGACAGGGGGTTGGCTACACCTTC. Translating it yields CAWGGQGVGYTF.

The chain links TRBV5-5 to TRBJ1-2, with 7 bases fitting TRBD1. The ends lost 0 bases at V and 3 bases at J; junction bases unmatched: 2. Germline V gives CDR1 SGHKS, CDR2 YYEKEE (reference sequence). The CDR3 extends over 14 amino acids. The CDR3 region is CASSLDRGDYGYTF. DNA of the CDR3: TGTGCCAGCAGCTTGGACAGGGGAGACTATGGCTACACCTTC.

The V gene is TRBV6-6, the J gene TRBJ1-1, with 11 positions matching TRBD1. The CDR3 has 14 residues. V gave up 6 bases and J gave up 5 bases; unmatched junction bases: 5. Looked up from germline, CDR1 is MNHNY and CDR2 is SVGAGI (reference sequence). The CDR3 DNA sequence: TGTGCCAGCAGAACCGGGACAGGGGGAACTGAAGCTTTCTTT. Protein product: CASRTGTGGTEAFF.

This clone was counted once. The chain combines TRBV7-9 with TRBJ1-1, with unresolved D. Germline CDR1 SEHNR, CDR2 FQNEAQ (reference sequence). V dropped 3 bases and J dropped 10 bases, with 12 bases sitting between them. The CDR3 consists of 12 residues. This chain's CDR3 is CASSFGGRRAFF. CDR3 DNA sequence: TGTGCCAGCAGCTTTGGCGGGAGGAGAGCTTTCTTT. The full variable domain, completed using reference TRBV7-9 and TRBJ1-1, is DTGVSQNPRHKITKRGQNVTFRCDPISEHNRLYWYRQTLGQGPEFLTYFQNEAQLEKSRLLSDRFSAERPKGSFSTLEIQRTEQGDSAMYLCASSFGGRRAFFGQGTRLTVV.

The chain carries TRBV6-5 and TRBJ2-1; 8 nucleotides line up with TRBD2. Trimming at V came to 2 bases and at J to 0 bases, leaving 3 bases not matched to a gene. Germline loops: CDR1 MNHEY, CDR2 SVGAGI. The CDR3 loop spans 16 amino acids. The CDR3 DNA sequence: TGTGCCAGCAGTTACCTCGGGGGGGCCTCCTACAATGAGCAGTTCTTC. This codes for CASSYLGGASYNEQFF.

The CDR3 here is CASSEAAAGGPDSTDTQYF. CDR3 DNA sequence: TGTGCCAGCAGTGAAGCGGCAGCGGGAGGGCCAGATAGCACAGATACGCAGTATTTT. V and J are TRBV2 and TRBJ2-3, with 10 bases that match TRBD2. The V gene end was trimmed by 0 bases and the J gene end by 0 bases; junction bases not matched to a gene: 9. CDR3 size: 19 residues. Germline CDR1 SNHLY, CDR2 FYNNEI.

This chain uses TRBV25-1 with TRBJ1-1; 7 positions agree with TRBD1. The V gene end was trimmed by 1 base and the J gene end by 1 base; junction bases not matched to a gene: 3. Germline CDR1 and CDR2: MGHDK and SYGVNS. The CDR3 extends over 15 amino acids. This CDR3 reads CASSELGQENTEAFF. In DNA, the CDR3 is TGTGCCAGCAGTGAATTAGGACAGGAGAACACTGAAGCTTTCTTT. The whole variable domain, remainder taken from reference TRBV25-1 and TRBJ1-1, is EADIYQTPRYLVIGTGKKITLECSQTMGHDKMYWYQQDPGMELHLIHYSYGVNSTEKGDLSSESTVSRIRTEHFPLTLESARPSHTSQYLCASSELGQENTEAFFGQGTRLTVV.

V usage is TRBV2 and J usage is TRBJ2-5, with 13 bases matching TRBD2. CDR1 is SNHLY, CDR2 FYNNEI, per germline. The CDR3 has 15 amino acids. With 6 bases clipped from V and 5 bases from J, the junction kept 6 bases outside the gene matches. Here the CDR3 reads CASSQRLAGGETQYF. CDR3 DNA sequence: TGTGCCAGCAGCCAACGACTAGCGGGAGGTGAGACCCAGTACTTC.

This clone has only one observation. The rearrangement links TRBV2 to TRBJ1-6; D possibly corresponds to TRBD1 (6 bases). Per the germline V gene, CDR1 is SNHLY and CDR2 is FYNNEI. Trimming removed 2 bases at V and 8 bases at J, with 10 bases between. There are 14 residues in the CDR3. CDR3 sequence reads: CASSEQGGDSPLHF. The CDR3 DNA reads TGTGCCAGCAGTGAACAAGGGGGTGATTCACCCCTCCACTTT.

The rearrangement joins TRBV6-5 to TRBJ1-3; 7 positions match TRBD1. Trimming took 5 bases from V and 5 from J; bases not matched to a gene: 6. Germline V gene sequence: CDR1 MNHEY, CDR2 SVGAGI. There are 14 residues in the CDR3. This CDR3 reads CASSPDRARNTIYF. In nucleotides, the CDR3 is TGTGCCAGCAGTCCCGACAGGGCGAGAAACACCATATATTTT.

The chain has TRBV5-1 and TRBJ1-2; D is possibly TRBD1 (6 bases). The CDR3 loop spans 14 amino acids. Germline-derived CDR1 and CDR2 are SGHRS and YFSETQ. V was cut by 8 bases and J by 6 bases, with 20 bases left in between. CDR3 loop: CARILQGRRDGYTF. The CDR3 region has the DNA TGCGCCAGGATCTTACAGGGTCGTAGGGATGGCTACACCTTC. The full variable domain, with the rest looked up from reference TRBV5-1 and TRBJ1-2, is KAGVTQTPRYLIKTRGQQVTLSCSPISGHRSVSWYQQTPGQGLQFLFEYFSETQRNKGNFPGRFSGRQFSNSRSEMNVSTLELGDSALYLCARILQGRRDGYTFGSGTRLTVV.

The chain joins TRBV27 to TRBJ2-7, with 10 bases aligning to TRBD2. Germline CDR1 MNHEY, CDR2 SMNVEV (reference sequence). Trimming cost V 4 bases and J 6 bases; bases outside gene matches: 3. This CDR3 is built from 13 residues. The CDR3 DNA follows: TGTGCCAGCAGTTATAAGCGGGAGGGCGAGCAGTACTTC. Its translation: CASSYKREGEQYF.

The rearrangement uses TRBV6-5 and TRBJ2-1, with a weak D call TRBD2 (6 bases). From germline, CDR1 is MNHEY and CDR2 SVGAGI. Trimming cost V 7 bases and J 4 bases, with 11 bases left between them. CDR3 length: 13 amino acids. The CDR3, as DNA: TGTGCCAGCAAGGCGGGGTGGTACAATGAGCAGTTCTTC. Translated: CASKAGWYNEQFF.